This is a list of T cell receptor beta chains from one sample in a study of T cells in tumors after PD-1 blockade. The method was immunoSEQ multiplex PCR; TCRdb's version includes in-frame clones alone and lacks a portion of them. The sample has 45,000 to 60,000 clones, 70% to 85% seen once; the top ten hold 8% to 10%. The sample here was PBMCs, taken before anti-PD-1 therapy. The receptor set was obtained from a human donor with advanced basal cell or squamous cell carcinoma (not recorded which). Both conserved end residues are part of each CDR3. D genes are given only for firm matches. Clone size is not always given. Where it is, it says once, few, many or a class for expanded clones.

-	TRBJ2-7	TRBD1	TRBV5-8	TGTGCCAGCAGCCGGACAGGAACCTACGAGCAGTACTTC	CASSRTGTYEQYF
-	TRBJ2-2	-	TRBV3-1/TRBV3-2	TGTGCCAGCAGCCATGAGACCGGGGAGCTGTTTTTT	CASSHETGELFF
-	TRBJ2-2	TRBD2	TRBV3-1/TRBV3-2	TGTGCCAGCAGCCAACTAGCGGGAGACACCGGGGAGCTGTTTTTT	CASSQLAGDTGELFF
-	TRBJ1-6	-	TRBV28	TGTGCCAGCAGTACCGCGGGAGGAACGAATTCACCCCTCCACTTT	CASSTAGGTNSPLHF
few	TRBJ2-3	-	TRBV6-1	TGTGCCAGCAGTGAAGGACAGCCTAGGACATATAGGGCAGATACGCAGTATTTT	CASSEGQPRTYRADTQYF
-	TRBJ2-1	-	TRBV5-6	TGTGCCAGCAGCTTGGGACTAGTTTCCTACAATGAGCAGTTCTTC	CASSLGLVSYNEQFF
-	TRBJ2-2	-	TRBV24-1	TGTGCCACCAGCCTGACTGGGGGGCCCTACACCGGGGAGCTGTTTTTT	CATSLTGGPYTGELFF
-	TRBJ2-2	-	TRBV24-1	TGTGCCACCAGTGATAGGCCCGGGCTCAGTAGGACCGGGGAGCTGTTTTTT	CATSDRPGLSRTGELFF
-	TRBJ2-5	TRBD1	TRBV5-1	TGCGCCAGCAGCTTGGACGGATTGACAGGGATGGAGACCCAGTACTTC	CASSLDGLTGMETQYF
-	TRBJ2-3	-	TRBV5-4	TGTGCCAGCAGCTTGGATGAGATTAGCACAGATACGCAGTATTTT	CASSLDEISTDTQYF
-	TRBJ2-7	-	TRBV2	TGTGCCAGCAGGCGGGACAGCTACGAGCAGTACTTC	CASRRDSYEQYF
-	TRBJ1-3	-	TRBV6-5	TGTGCCAGCAATGGACAGATCTCTGGAAACACCATATATTTT	CASNGQISGNTIYF
-	TRBJ1-2	-	TRBV5-4	TGTGCCAGCAGCTTGGACAGTAACTATGGCTACACCTTC	CASSLDSNYGYTF
-	TRBJ2-3	-	TRBV27	TGTGCCAGCAGTCGGTCTGAGGGGGATACGCAGTATTTT	CASSRSEGDTQYF
-	TRBJ2-7	TRBD1	TRBV2	TGTGCCAGCAGTGGTGGACAGGGTGTGGACGAGCAGTACTTC	CASSGGQGVDEQYF
-	TRBJ2-3	TRBD2	TRBV9	TGTGCCAGCAGCGTAGCTAGCGGGGGAGATACGCAGTATTTT	CASSVASGGDTQYF
-	TRBJ1-2	-	TRBV4-2	TGTGCCAGCAGCCAGACTACTCGAGAGGGCTACACCTTC	CASSQTTREGYTF
-	TRBJ2-1	TRBD2	TRBV14	TGTGCCAGCAGCCACCTTACTAGCGGGAGTCTGGATGAGCAGTTCTTC	CASSHLTSGSLDEQFF
many	TRBJ1-2	TRBD1	TRBV19	TGTGCCAGTAGTAGACAGGGCAACTATGGCTACACCTTC	CASSRQGNYGYTF
-	TRBJ2-7	-	TRBV5-1	TGCGCCAGCAGCTTGGTGGACACCGGATACGAGCAGTACTTC	CASSLVDTGYEQYF
once	TRBJ2-1	TRBD1	TRBV10-3	TGTGCCATCAGTGAGTCTGGGGTTGAGGGGGCCCCTGACTACAATGAGCAGTTCTTC	CAISESGVEGAPDYNEQFF
-	TRBJ2-2	-	TRBV6-5	TGTGCCAGCAGCCCCCTGGGAGGCGGGGAGCTGTTTTTT	CASSPLGGGELFF
once	TRBJ2-3	TRBD2	TRBV6-2/TRBV6-3	TGTGCCAGCAGCCCTCGGGGGACTAGCGGGAATAGAGATACGCAGTATTTT	CASSPRGTSGNRDTQYF
once	TRBJ2-7	-	TRBV29-1	TGCAGCGTCGAGACCATCCACCTCGAGCAGTACTTC	CSVETIHLEQYF
-	TRBJ1-2	-	TRBV6-4	TGTGCCAGTGATTCGGGCGGAGACTATGGCTACACCTTC	CASDSGGDYGYTF
-	TRBJ1-4	-	TRBV11-3	TGTGCCAGCAGCGCCTTCGGGCCTCAGGGTGAAAAACTGTTTTTT	CASSAFGPQGEKLFF
-	TRBJ1-1	-	TRBV12-5	TGTGCTAGTGGAAACAGTCGGACTGAAGCTTTCTTT	CASGNSRTEAFF
-	TRBJ1-1	TRBD1	TRBV19	TGTGCCAGTAGTATTCAGGGGGGTAACACTGAAGCTTTCTTT	CASSIQGGNTEAFF
-	TRBJ2-3	TRBD1	TRBV4-1	TGCGCCAGCAGCCAAGTGGGACAGCCCACAGATACGCAGTATTTT	CASSQVGQPTDTQYF
once	TRBJ2-5	-	TRBV9	TGTGCCAGCAGCGTAGGTTCCGGACGGACTAAGGAGACCCAGTACTTC	CASSVGSGRTKETQYF
-	TRBJ2-7	TRBD2	TRBV5-1	TGCGCCAGCAGCTCCGGGGGGGCCGCAAGATTCACCTACGAGCAGTACTTC	CASSSGGAARFTYEQYF
-	TRBJ1-4	TRBD1	TRBV28	TGTGCCAGCAGTTTTGACGACAGGGTGGATGAAAAACTGTTTTTT	CASSFDDRVDEKLFF
-	TRBJ2-1	-	TRBV20-1	TGCAGTGCTAGTATCGCGGGTGAGCAGTTCTTC	CSASIAGEQFF
-	TRBJ2-7	-	TRBV9	TGTGCCAGCAGCGTGAGCACTGCTGGAGGCGAGCAGTACTTC	CASSVSTAGGEQYF
-	TRBJ1-1	-	TRBV5-1	TGCGCCAGCAGACAGGGCCCCGGAACTGAAGCTTTCTTT	CASRQGPGTEAFF
-	TRBJ2-7	TRBD1	TRBV5-1	TGCGCCAGCAGCACGGGGACAGGGGGCGAGCAGTACTTC	CASSTGTGGEQYF
-	TRBJ2-7	TRBD2	TRBV29-1	TGCAGCGTGTCCATCCTCCGGGGACTAAATTCCTACGAGCAGTACTTC	CSVSILRGLNSYEQYF
medium-sized	TRBJ2-7	TRBD2	TRBV5-5	TGTGCCAGCAGCTTTAGCTCCGGGACTAGCGGGAGTCGGTCCTACGAGCAGTACTTC	CASSFSSGTSGSRSYEQYF
-	TRBJ2-3	TRBD2	TRBV14	TGTGCCAGCAGCCAGGGTAGCGGGAGGGCCATGGATACGCAGTATTTT	CASSQGSGRAMDTQYF